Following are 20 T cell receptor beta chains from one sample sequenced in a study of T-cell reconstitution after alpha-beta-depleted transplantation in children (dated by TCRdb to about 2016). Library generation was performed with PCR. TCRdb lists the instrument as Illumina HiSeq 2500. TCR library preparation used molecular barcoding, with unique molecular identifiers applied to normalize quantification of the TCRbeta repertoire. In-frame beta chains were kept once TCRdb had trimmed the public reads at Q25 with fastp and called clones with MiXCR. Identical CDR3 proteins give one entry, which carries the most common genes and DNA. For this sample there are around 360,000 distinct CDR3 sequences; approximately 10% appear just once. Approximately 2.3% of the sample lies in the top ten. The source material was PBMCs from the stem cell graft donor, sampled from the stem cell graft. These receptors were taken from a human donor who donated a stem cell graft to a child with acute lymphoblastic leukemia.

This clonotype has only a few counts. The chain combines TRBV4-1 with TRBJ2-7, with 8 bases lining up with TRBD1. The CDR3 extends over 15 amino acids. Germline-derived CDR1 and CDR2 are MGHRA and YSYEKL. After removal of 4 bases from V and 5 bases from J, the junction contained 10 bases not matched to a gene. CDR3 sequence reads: CASSPARTGSDEQYF. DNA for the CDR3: TGCGCCAGCAGCCCCGCCCGGACAGGGTCTGACGAGCAGTACTTC.

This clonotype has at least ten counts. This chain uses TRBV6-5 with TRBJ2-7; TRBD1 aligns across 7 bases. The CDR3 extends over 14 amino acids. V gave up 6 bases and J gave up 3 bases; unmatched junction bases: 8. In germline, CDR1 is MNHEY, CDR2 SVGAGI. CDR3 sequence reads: CASRQWDSSYEQYF. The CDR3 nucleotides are TGTGCCAGCAGACAATGGGACAGTAGCTACGAGCAGTACTTC.

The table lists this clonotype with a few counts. CDR3 DNA sequence: TGCAGCGTTGGTGGCGCTGGCACTGAAGCTTTCTTT. This gives the protein CSVGGAGTEAFF. The genes are TRBV29-1 and TRBJ1-1; no clear D. Germline V lookup: CDR1 SQVTM, CDR2 ANQGSEA. With 4 bases removed from V and 4 bases from J, the gap between germline ends came to 10 bases. This CDR3 has 12 amino acids.

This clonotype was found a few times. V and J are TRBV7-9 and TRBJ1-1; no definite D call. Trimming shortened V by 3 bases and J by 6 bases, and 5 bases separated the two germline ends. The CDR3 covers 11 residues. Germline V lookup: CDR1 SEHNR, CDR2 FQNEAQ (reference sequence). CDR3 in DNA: TGTGCCAGCAGCTTCGGCGCTGAAGCTTTCTTT. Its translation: CASSFGAEAFF.

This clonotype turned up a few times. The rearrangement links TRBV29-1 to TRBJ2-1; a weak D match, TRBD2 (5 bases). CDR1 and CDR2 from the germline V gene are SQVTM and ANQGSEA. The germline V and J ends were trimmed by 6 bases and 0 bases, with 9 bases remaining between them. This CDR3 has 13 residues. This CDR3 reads CSVTSFSYNEQFF. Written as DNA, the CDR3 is TGCAGCGTCACTAGTTTCTCCTACAATGAGCAGTTCTTC.

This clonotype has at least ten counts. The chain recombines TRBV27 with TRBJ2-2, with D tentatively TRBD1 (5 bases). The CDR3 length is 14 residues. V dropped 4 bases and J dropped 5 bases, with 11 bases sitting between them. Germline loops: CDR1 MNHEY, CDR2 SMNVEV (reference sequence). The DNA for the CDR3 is TGTGCCAGCAGTTACTTCCAGGGAACCGGGGAGCTGTTTTTT. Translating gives CASSYFQGTGELFF.

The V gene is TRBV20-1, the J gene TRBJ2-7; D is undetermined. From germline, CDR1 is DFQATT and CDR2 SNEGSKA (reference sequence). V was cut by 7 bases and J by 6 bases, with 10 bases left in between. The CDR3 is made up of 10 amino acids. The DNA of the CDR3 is TGCAGTGTCGGTATTGGCGAGCAGTACTTC. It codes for CSVGIGEQYF.

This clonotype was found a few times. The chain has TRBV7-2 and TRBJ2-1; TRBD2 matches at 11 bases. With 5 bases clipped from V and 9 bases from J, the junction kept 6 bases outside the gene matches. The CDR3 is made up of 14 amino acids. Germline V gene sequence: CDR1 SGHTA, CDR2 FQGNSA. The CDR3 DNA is TGTGCCAGCAGCCTACTAGCGGGAGTACCTGAGCAGTTCTTC. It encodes CASSLLAGVPEQFF.

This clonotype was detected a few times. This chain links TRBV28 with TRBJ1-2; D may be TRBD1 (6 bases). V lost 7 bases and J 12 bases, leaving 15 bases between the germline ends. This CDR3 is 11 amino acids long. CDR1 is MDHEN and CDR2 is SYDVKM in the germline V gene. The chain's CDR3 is CASNGGGRDTF. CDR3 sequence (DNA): TGTGCCAGCAACGGAGGGGGTAGGGACACCTTC.

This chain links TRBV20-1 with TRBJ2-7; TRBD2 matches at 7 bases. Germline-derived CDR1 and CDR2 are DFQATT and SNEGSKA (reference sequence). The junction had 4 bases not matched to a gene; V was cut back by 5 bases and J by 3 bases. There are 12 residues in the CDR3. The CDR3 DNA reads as TGCAGTGCTCTTTGGACTAGCTACGAGCAGTACTTC. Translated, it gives CSALWTSYEQYF.

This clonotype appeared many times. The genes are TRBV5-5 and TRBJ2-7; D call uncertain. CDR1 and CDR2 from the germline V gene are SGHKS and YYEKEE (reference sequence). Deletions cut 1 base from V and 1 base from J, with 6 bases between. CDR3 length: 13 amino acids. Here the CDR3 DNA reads TGTGCCAGCAGCTTGTGGAATTCCTACGAGCAGTACTTC. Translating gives CASSLWNSYEQYF.

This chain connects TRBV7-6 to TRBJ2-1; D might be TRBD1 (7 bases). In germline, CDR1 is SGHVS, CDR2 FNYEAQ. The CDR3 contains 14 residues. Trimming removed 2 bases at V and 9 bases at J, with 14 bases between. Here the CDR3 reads CASSLKEGAGEQFF. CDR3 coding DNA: TGTGCCAGCAGCTTAAAGGAGGGGGCGGGTGAGCAGTTCTTC.

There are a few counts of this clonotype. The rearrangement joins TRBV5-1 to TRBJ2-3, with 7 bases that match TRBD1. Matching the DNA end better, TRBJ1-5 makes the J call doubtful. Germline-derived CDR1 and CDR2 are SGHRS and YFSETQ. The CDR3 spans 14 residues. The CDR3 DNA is TGCGCCAGCTCCCGGGACAGCGGCACAGATACGCAGCATTTT. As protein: CASSRDSGTDTQHF.

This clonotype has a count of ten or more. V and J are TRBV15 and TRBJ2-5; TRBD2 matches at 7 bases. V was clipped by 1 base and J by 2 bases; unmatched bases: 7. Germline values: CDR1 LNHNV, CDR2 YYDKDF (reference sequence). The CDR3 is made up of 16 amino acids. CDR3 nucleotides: TGTGCCACCAGCAGAGGGGTGAGACTAGCTCAAGAGACCCAGTACTTC. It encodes CATSRGVRLAQETQYF.

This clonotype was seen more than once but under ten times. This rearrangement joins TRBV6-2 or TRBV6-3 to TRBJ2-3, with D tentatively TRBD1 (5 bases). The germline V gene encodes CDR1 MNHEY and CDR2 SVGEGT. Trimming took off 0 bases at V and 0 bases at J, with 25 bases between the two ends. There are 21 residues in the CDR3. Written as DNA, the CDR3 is TGTGCCAGCAGTTACTCGACGGCCCCTGACAGAGTTGGGGCTAGCACAGATACGCAGTATTTT. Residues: CASSYSTAPDRVGASTDTQYF.

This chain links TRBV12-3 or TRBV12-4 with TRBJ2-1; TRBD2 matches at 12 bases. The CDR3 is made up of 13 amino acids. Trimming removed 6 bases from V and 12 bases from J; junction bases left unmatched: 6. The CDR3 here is CASRPMTSGGQFF. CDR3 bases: TGTGCCAGCAGGCCCATGACTAGCGGGGGGCAGTTCTTC.

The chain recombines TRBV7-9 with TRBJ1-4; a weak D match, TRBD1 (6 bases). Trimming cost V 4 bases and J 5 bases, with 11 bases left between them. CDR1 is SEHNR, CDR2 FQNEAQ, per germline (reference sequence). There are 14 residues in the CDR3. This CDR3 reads CASSSRDTNEKLFF. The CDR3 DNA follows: TGTGCCAGCAGCTCCCGGGACACAAATGAAAAACTGTTTTTT.

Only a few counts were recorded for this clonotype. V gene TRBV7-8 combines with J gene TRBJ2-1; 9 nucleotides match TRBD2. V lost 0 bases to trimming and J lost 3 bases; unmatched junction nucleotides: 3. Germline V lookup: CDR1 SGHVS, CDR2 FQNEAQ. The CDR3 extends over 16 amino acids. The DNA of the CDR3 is TGTGCCAGCAGCTTAGCTCTAGCGGGGCTCTACAATGAGCAGTTCTTC. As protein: CASSLALAGLYNEQFF. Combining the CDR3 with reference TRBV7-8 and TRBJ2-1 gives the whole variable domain GAGVSQSPRYKVAKRGQDVALRCDPISGHVSLFWYQQALGQGPEFLTYFQNEAQLDKSGLPSDRFFAERPEGSVSTLKIQRTQQEDSAVYLCASSLALAGLYNEQFFGPGTRLTVL.

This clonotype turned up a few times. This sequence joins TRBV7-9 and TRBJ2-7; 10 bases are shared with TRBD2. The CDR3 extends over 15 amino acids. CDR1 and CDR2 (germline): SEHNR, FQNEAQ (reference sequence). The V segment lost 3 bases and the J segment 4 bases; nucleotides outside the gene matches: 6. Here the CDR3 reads CASSLGAGGLYEQYF. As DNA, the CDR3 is TGTGCCAGCAGCTTGGGAGCGGGAGGGCTGTACGAGCAGTACTTC.

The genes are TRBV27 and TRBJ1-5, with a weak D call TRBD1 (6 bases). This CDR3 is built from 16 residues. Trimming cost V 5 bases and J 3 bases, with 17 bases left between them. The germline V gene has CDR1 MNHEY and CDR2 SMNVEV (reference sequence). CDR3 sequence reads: CASSTVGGTTNQPQHF. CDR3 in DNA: TGTGCCAGCAGTACGGTCGGGGGGACAACCAATCAGCCCCAGCATTTT.